The 21 T cell receptor beta chains presented below share a single source sample, sequenced in a study of T cells after posttransplantation cyclophosphamide. This table comes from immunoSEQ multiplex PCR, and its TCRdb copy is limited to in-frame clones, with some not included. Sampling found tens of thousands of clones, none seen once. Sequenced: PBMCs. The origin of the receptors is a young woman in good health and a related stem cell transplant donor.

This clone was counted between two and nine times. The CDR3 sequence is CASSLDRGNMNTEAFF. The CDR3 DNA reads as TGCGCCAGCAGCTTAGATAGGGGGAACATGAACACTGAAGCTTTCTTT. The rearrangement joins TRBV5-1 to TRBJ1-1; D may be TRBD1 (6 bases). Germline CDR1 reads SGHRS; CDR2 reads YFSETQ. The CDR3 covers 16 residues. V shed 2 bases and J shed 0 bases, with 14 bases lying between them.

This clone was observed many times. This rearrangement joins TRBV28 to TRBJ2-2; D call uncertain. Between the trimmed V and J ends, which lost 6 bases and 5 bases, there was a span of 10 bases. The CDR3 runs to 13 residues. Germline CDR1 MDHEN, CDR2 SYDVKM. The CDR3 region has the DNA TGTGCCAGCAGCACAAGATGGACCGGGGAGCTGTTTTTT. This gives the protein CASSTRWTGELFF. The full variable domain, rest sourced from reference TRBV28 and TRBJ2-2, is DVKVTQSSRYLVKRTGEKVFLECVQDMDHENMFWYRQDPGLGLRLIYFSYDVKMKEKGDIPEGYSVSREKKERFSLILESASTNQTSMYLCASSTRWTGELFFGEGSRLTVL.

This clone was picked up a small number of times. This chain links TRBV13 with TRBJ2-2, with TRBD2 as a possible D gene (7 bases). Germline V gene lookup returns CDR1 PRHDT and CDR2 FYEKMQ (reference sequence). The CDR3 has 16 amino acids. Trimming shortened V by 0 bases and J by 6 bases, and 14 bases separated the two germline ends. Here the CDR3 DNA reads TGTGCCAGCAGCTTAGGAGGGGGGGCCTTCGCCGGGGAGCTGTTTTTT. It specifies CASSLGGGAFAGELFF.

This clone has only a few counts. The rearrangement joins TRBV12-3 or TRBV12-4 to TRBJ2-3; TRBD1 matches at 7 bases. The CDR3 length is 16 residues. V was pared by 5 bases and J by 5 bases, with 13 bases of the junction left unmatched. The chain's CDR3 is CASSRKGAWIGDTQYF. The CDR3 coding sequence is TGTGCCAGCAGTCGGAAGGGGGCCTGGATCGGAGATACGCAGTATTTT.

This clone was detected ten times or more. This sequence joins TRBV7-2 and TRBJ2-5, with D possibly matching TRBD1 (5 bases). The CDR3 runs to 13 residues. V was shortened by 4 bases and J by 1 base, with 7 bases between the two germline ends. The germline CDR1 and CDR2 sequences are SGHTA and FQGNSA. DNA for the CDR3: TGTGCCAGCAGCTGGGGCGGCCAAGAGACCCAGTACTTC. It translates to CASSWGGQETQYF.

This clone turned up a few times. The genes are TRBV12-3 or TRBV12-4 and TRBJ1-5; 7 positions agree with TRBD1. Trimming took 6 bases from V and 9 from J; bases not matched to a gene: 8. This CDR3 comprises 13 residues. The CDR3 bases are TGTGCCAGCAGCCAAGGGACAGTTCGGCCCCAGCATTTT. Translating it yields CASSQGTVRPQHF.

This clone appeared a few times. The V call is TRBV12-3 or TRBV12-4, the J call TRBJ2-5; 12 bases match TRBD1. This CDR3 has 15 residues. With 5 bases clipped from V and 4 bases from J, the junction kept 5 bases outside the gene matches. The CDR3 DNA sequence: TGTGCCAGCAGTCCCGGGACAGGGGGCAGAGAGACCCAGTACTTC. It codes for CASSPGTGGRETQYF.

J is TRBJ2-4 and V is TRBV9, with D possibly being TRBD1 (5 bases). This CDR3 has 18 amino acids. Germline lookup yields CDR1 SGDLS and CDR2 YYNGEE. V lost 5 bases and J lost 4, with 25 bases in between. The CDR3 nucleotides read TGTGCCAGCAGTGCCGACCAACCGGGCCCTCGGACAAAAAACATTCAGTACTTC. It is translated as CASSADQPGPRTKNIQYF. Together with reference TRBV9 and TRBJ2-4, the CDR3 gives the full variable domain: DSGVTQTPKHLITATGQRVTLRCSPRSGDLSVYWYQQSLDQGLQFLIQYYNGEERAKGNILERFSAQQFPDLHSELNLSSLELGDSALYFCASSADQPGPRTKNIQYFGAGTRLSVL.

In this sample, this clone turned up many times. The chain has TRBV6-6 and TRBJ1-2; TRBD1 matches 9 bases. V lost 5 bases and J lost 8; bases outside the gene matches: 12. The CDR3 totals 15 residues. From germline, CDR1 is MNHNY and CDR2 SVGAGI (reference sequence). CDR3 nucleotides: TGTGCCAGCAGTAGTAGACAGGGGGAGAGGTCCGGCTACACCTTC. It translates to CASSSRQGERSGYTF.

This clone has at least ten counts. The rearrangement uses TRBV30 and TRBJ1-4; a weak D match, TRBD1 (5 bases). Germline V gene sequence: CDR1 GTSNPN, CDR2 SVGIG (reference sequence). The V and J ends lost 5 bases and 0 bases respectively, with 10 bases between them. The CDR3 is 14 residues long. CDR3 loop: CAWGHGSTNEKLFF. CDR3 DNA sequence: TGTGCCTGGGGACACGGATCAACTAATGAAAAACTGTTTTTT.

In its sample, this clone was seen many times. The chain uses TRBV2 and TRBJ1-6; 8 bases line up with TRBD1. Trimming cost V 4 bases and J 8 bases; bases outside gene matches: 4. Germline loops: CDR1 SNHLY, CDR2 FYNNEI. CDR3 length: 14 residues. The CDR3 DNA sequence: TGTGCCAGCAGTGTAGGGACAGGAGATTCACCCCTCCACTTT. Its protein is CASSVGTGDSPLHF.

In this sample, this clone turned up many times. The rearrangement uses TRBV11-2 and TRBJ1-1; tentative D call: TRBD1 (6 bases). This CDR3 has 16 amino acids. Germline-derived CDR1 and CDR2 are SGHAT and FQNNGV. Trimming left V 1 base short and J 0 bases short, with 12 bases between. Here the CDR3 reads CASSLAGGQMNTEAFF. CDR3 nucleotides: TGTGCCAGCAGCTTAGCGGGGGGACAAATGAACACTGAAGCTTTCTTT.

This clone was observed many times. The rearrangement joins TRBV2 to TRBJ1-1; 9 bases map to TRBD1. The junction had 5 bases not matched to a gene; V was cut back by 7 bases and J by 5 bases. Germline CDR1 reads SNHLY; CDR2 reads FYNNEI. This CDR3 is built from 13 residues. CDR3 amino acids: CASTGDRETEAFF. CDR3 in DNA: TGTGCCAGCACCGGGGACAGGGAGACTGAAGCTTTCTTT.

This clone showed up many times. The chain links TRBV7-6 to TRBJ1-1; D is possibly TRBD1 (6 bases). V gave up 5 bases and J gave up 0 bases, with 16 bases separating them. Germline CDR1 reads SGHVS; CDR2 reads FNYEAQ. CDR3 size: 16 residues. CDR3 bases: TGTGCCAGCAGCCTGAGGGCCAGGGGAGTGAACACTGAAGCTTTCTTT. Translating gives CASSLRARGVNTEAFF.

This clone was counted many times. The rearrangement links TRBV7-9 to TRBJ1-1; D remains unclear. Trimming pared 2 bases from V and 2 bases from J, leaving 9 bases between. In germline, CDR1 is SEHNR, CDR2 FQNEAQ (reference sequence). The CDR3 is made up of 14 amino acids. CDR3: CASSLNAVNTEAFF. The CDR3 DNA reads as TGTGCCAGCAGCTTAAATGCGGTTAACACTGAAGCTTTCTTT.

V and J are TRBV28 and TRBJ2-2; 7 bases fit TRBD1. The germline V gene encodes CDR1 MDHEN and CDR2 SYDVKM. This CDR3 spans 16 amino acids. Trimming cost V 5 bases and J 5 bases; bases outside gene matches: 11. CDR3 in amino acids: CASSLKSTGRTGELFF. Here the CDR3 DNA reads TGTGCCAGCAGTCTAAAATCGACAGGGCGAACCGGGGAGCTGTTTTTT.

This clone was seen at least ten times. V usage is TRBV7-2 and J usage is TRBJ2-7; D call uncertain. V was trimmed by 8 bases and J by 2 bases, leaving 7 bases between them. The CDR3 spans 11 residues. Germline lookup yields CDR1 SGHTA and CDR2 FQGNSA. In DNA, the CDR3 is TGTGCCAGCCGTATAACCTACGAGCAGTACTTC. Amino acids: CASRITYEQYF.

This clone occurred a few times. The gene calls are TRBV4-3 and TRBJ2-3; D remains unclear. Looked up from germline, CDR1 is LGHNA and CDR2 is YSLEER. Between the trimmed V and J ends, which lost 0 bases and 0 bases, there was a span of 13 bases. There are 17 residues in the CDR3. Here the CDR3 reads CASSQESRARSTDTQYF. The CDR3 coding sequence is TGCGCCAGCAGCCAAGAATCTCGAGCCCGTAGCACAGATACGCAGTATTTT.

This clone was recorded at least ten times. The chain carries TRBV5-1 and TRBJ2-5, with 7 bases lining up with TRBD1. J was trimmed by 5 bases and V by 0 bases; bases with no gene match: 4. The CDR3 totals 14 residues. Germline V CDR1 and CDR2: SGHRS, YFSETQ. The CDR3 DNA sequence: TGCGCCAGCAGCTTGGAGGGGGCGAGGGAGACCCAGTACTTC. This codes for CASSLEGARETQYF. The full variable domain, its missing parts supplied by reference TRBV5-1 and TRBJ2-5, is KAGVTQTPRYLIKTRGQQVTLSCSPISGHRSVSWYQQTPGQGLQFLFEYFSETQRNKGNFPGRFSGRQFSNSRSEMNVSTLELGDSALYLCASSLEGARETQYFGPGTRLLVL.

This clone was found many times. The chain links TRBV7-3 to TRBJ1-2, with D possibly TRBD1 on 6 matching bases. Germline CDR1 SGHTA, CDR2 FQGTGA. V was trimmed by 3 bases and J by 8 bases, leaving 16 bases between them. This CDR3 contains 14 residues. Written as DNA, the CDR3 is TGTGCCAGCAGCTTTGACAGGCTGGGGGTGGGCTACACCTTC. This codes for CASSFDRLGVGYTF. Variable domain in full (rest from reference TRBV7-3 and TRBJ1-2): GAGVSQTPSNKVTEKGKYVELRCDPISGHTALYWYRQSLGQGPEFLIYFQGTGAADDSGLPNDRFFAVRPEGSVSTLKIQRTERGDSAVYLCASSFDRLGVGYTFGSGTRLTVV.

This clone was found many times. This chain joins TRBV4-1 and TRBJ1-2; the D is unclear. Per the germline V gene, CDR1 is MGHRA and CDR2 is YSYEKL. The CDR3 totals 16 residues. V was shortened by 0 bases and J by 0 bases, with 11 bases between the two germline ends. The CDR3 DNA reads as TGCGCCAGCAGCCAAGACGTAGGGCCGTCTAACTATGGCTACACCTTC. This gives the protein CASSQDVGPSNYGYTF.